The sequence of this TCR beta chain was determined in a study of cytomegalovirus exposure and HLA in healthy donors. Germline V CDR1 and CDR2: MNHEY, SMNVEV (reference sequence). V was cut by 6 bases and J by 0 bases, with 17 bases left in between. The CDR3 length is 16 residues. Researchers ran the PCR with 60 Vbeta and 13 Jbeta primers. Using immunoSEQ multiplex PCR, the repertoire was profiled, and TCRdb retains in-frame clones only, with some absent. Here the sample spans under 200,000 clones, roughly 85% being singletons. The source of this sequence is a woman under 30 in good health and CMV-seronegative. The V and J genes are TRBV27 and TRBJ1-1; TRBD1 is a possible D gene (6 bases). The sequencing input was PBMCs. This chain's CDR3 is CASSLLGAGMNTEAFF. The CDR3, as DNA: TGTGCCAGCAGCCTGCTGGGGGCTGGAATGAACACTGAAGCTTTCTTT.